A selection of T cell receptor beta chains follows, all from one sample in a study of shared clonotypes between healthy human individuals. Some clones are missing from TCRdb's copy, which holds only in-frame ones; the method was immunoSEQ multiplex PCR. The table includes about 2.4 million clones, approximately 93% detected once. The specimen sequenced was naive CD4+ T cells from PBMCs. All receptors come from a man aged 18 to 30 in good health. Some clones in this sample may be carry-over from other donors' samples. Both conserved end residues are part of each CDR3. Each record gives: J gene, CDR3 length, V gene, CDR3 protein.

TRBJ1-5 | 13 | TRBV10-3 | CATRGQGNQPQHF
TRBJ1-6 | 14 | TRBV2 | CASSPGTVGSPLHF
TRBJ2-5 | 12 | TRBV9 | CASALAEGTQYF
TRBJ2-2 | 16 | TRBV2 | CASSGGSAWNTGELFF
TRBJ1-5 | 13 | TRBV30 | CAWSRSGNQPQHF
TRBJ2-7 | 14 | TRBV18 | CASSLAGTPYEQYF
NA | 18 | TRBV11-2 | CASSPGDRLLYRRYEQYF
TRBJ1-1 | 15 | TRBV7-2 | CASSLTTGPNTEAFF
TRBJ2-7 | 15 | TRBV18 | CASSARTSGIFEQYF
TRBJ2-2 | 14 | TRBV29-1 | CSVVPGYSTGELFF